These 7 T cell receptor beta chains were all obtained from the same sample, sequenced in a study of cytomegalovirus exposure and HLA in healthy donors. Researchers ran the PCR with 60 Vbeta and 13 Jbeta primers. Here immunoSEQ multiplex PCR was the method, and the copy in TCRdb shows in-frame clones only, minus some. The sample contains 100,000 to 150,000 clones, around 8.5% of which appear only once. The sample consisted of PBMCs. The receptors stem from a man aged 40-50 years in good health and CMV-seronegative.

The J gene is TRBJ2-7, the V gene TRBV27; D unresolved. The germline gives CDR1 MNHEY, CDR2 SMNVEV (reference sequence). Trimming took 6 bases from V and 2 from J, leaving 14 bases between them. The CDR3 covers 14 residues. The CDR3 nucleotides are TGTGCCAGCAGCCCCTCAGAAAGAACCTACGAGCAGTACTTC. It specifies CASSPSERTYEQYF.

V is TRBV30 and J is TRBJ1-2, with D uncertain. This CDR3 region has 12 residues. Germline V gene data show CDR1 as GTSNPN and CDR2 as SVGIG (reference sequence). V was pared by 4 bases and J by 4 bases, with 10 bases between. CDR3 in DNA: TGTGCCTGGAACGAGGCGGGCTATGGCTACACCTTC. Residues: CAWNEAGYGYTF.

The V call is TRBV27, the J call TRBJ1-5; D perhaps matches TRBD1 (6 bases). CDR1 and CDR2 (germline): MNHEY, SMNVEV (reference sequence). V lost 8 bases to trimming and J lost 6 bases, with 14 bases between them. The CDR3 runs 13 residues. The CDR3 protein is CASGTLGTQPQHF. The CDR3 DNA follows: TGTGCCAGCGGGACACTGGGGACTCAGCCCCAGCATTTT.

The rearrangement joins TRBV27 to TRBJ2-1; perhaps TRBD1 as D (5 bases). V lost 3 bases and J lost 4, with 7 bases in between. This CDR3 comprises 13 residues. CDR1 is MNHEY, CDR2 SMNVEV, per germline (reference sequence). CDR3 coding DNA: TGTGCCAGCAGTTTTGGACAATACAATGAGCAGTTCTTC. Amino acids: CASSFGQYNEQFF.

This chain joins TRBV6-5 and TRBJ1-2; possibly TRBD1 for D (6 bases). Trimming pared 6 bases from V and 0 bases from J, leaving 11 bases between. CDR1 and CDR2 (germline): MNHEY, SVGAGI. CDR3 length: 14 amino acids. The CDR3 reads CASRPTGANYGYTF. CDR3 DNA sequence: TGTGCCAGCAGGCCGACAGGAGCTAACTATGGCTACACCTTC.

This chain links TRBV25-1 with TRBJ1-1, with TRBD1 as a possible D gene (6 bases). Trimming cost V 6 bases and J 4 bases, with 15 bases left between them. CDR1 MGHDK and CDR2 SYGVNS come from the germline V gene. CDR3 length: 14 residues. In DNA form, the CDR3 reads TGTGCCAGCAGCGAGGGAGGGGGGGCCACTGAAGCTTTCTTT. Translation gives CASSEGGGATEAFF.

The V call is TRBV5-1, the J call TRBJ1-1; 7 bases match TRBD1. The CDR3 covers 14 residues. The germline V gene has CDR1 SGHRS and CDR2 YFSETQ. V trimming: 5 bases; J trimming: 3 bases; junction bases outside the gene matches: 7. The CDR3 sequence: CASRPFTGDTEAFF. The DNA for the CDR3 is TGCGCCAGCAGACCTTTTACAGGGGACACTGAAGCTTTCTTT.